This TCR beta chain appears in the sequencing data of a study of identical twins. Whole-study findings and limits: Partial confounding of zero-insertion analyses by invariant MAIT and iNKT cells was possible.

On this clonotype itself: Its target is unknown.

Germline V gives CDR1 LGHDT, CDR2 YNNKEL (reference sequence). V lost 0 bases and J lost 6; bases outside the gene matches: 8. The CDR3 is 16 residues long. TCRdb processed the 5' RACE reads anew with MiXCR; each CDR3 protein has one entry. Of 1.5 million to 2 million distinct CDR3 sequences in the sample, more than 30% were seen once. The TCR was taken from a newborn girl in good health. This rearrangement joins TRBV3-1 to TRBJ2-1, with TRBD1 matching 7 bases. Source material: cord blood. Written as DNA, the CDR3 is TGTGCCAGCAGCCAAGAAGGGACAGTACGTTCCAATGAGCAGTTCTTC. Translation gives CASSQEGTVRSNEQFF.